This T cell receptor (beta chain) derives from a study of OX40 agonist ivuxolimab in advanced cancers. About the investigation overall: Ivuxolimab, which targeted the costimulatory receptor OX40 (CD134), was an agonistic, fully human IgG2 monoclonal antibody. Intravenous ivuxolimab was administered to patients every 2 weeks at six dose levels: 0.01, 0.1, 0.3, 1.5, 3 and 10 mg/kg. Of the roughly 51 dose-escalation patients, hepatocellular carcinoma was present in about 19, melanoma in some 15, renal cell carcinoma in 9 and head and neck cancer in 9. A male proportion of roughly 85% and a mean age of approximately 55 years, ranging from roughly 23 to 79, were recorded for the dose-escalation cohort. Patients were allowed to have had prior anti-PD-1, anti-PD-L1 or anti-CTLA-4 therapy, and roughly 40% of the dose-escalation patients had been treated with checkpoint inhibitors. Partial responses occurred in three dose-escalation patients, of whom one had hepatocellular carcinoma and two had cutaneous melanoma. Peripheral TCRbeta sequencing was intended to test whether TCR sequence diversity was altered and clonal T-cell expansion was caused by ivuxolimab. The monotherapy dose-escalation portion (N ≈ 57 patients) of the phase I ivuxolimab trial is reported in the paper. Study-level results and caveats: After ivuxolimab, CD8+ T cells had more expanded clones than CD4+ T cells on average. At doses of 0.1 to 3.0 mg/kg, clonal expansion of both CD4+ and CD8+ T cells in blood was seen between baseline and week 6. Which antigens the clonally expanded peripheral T cells were specific for was not determined. Low levels of normalized T-cell clonal expansion were also shown by some nonresponding patients. In partial responders in the 0.1-3.0 mg/kg groups, normalized peripheral clonal expansion was found to be among the lowest, especially among CD8+ T cells.

Genomic DNA was isolated from the sorted cells so that the TCRbeta CDR3 region could be sequenced. The immunoSEQ Assay was used for sequencing of TCRbeta CDR3 regions. TCRdb took over this immuneACCESS table, retaining in-frame rearrangements with V and J assigned. Such tables are incomplete; in checked studies, under half of the missing clones stem from an unresolved V gene, and the remainder is unexplained. The sample yields under 65,000 clones; roughly 87% were counted once. The top ten constitute about 12% of the sample. V gives up 4 bases and J gives up 1 base, and the segment between their germline ends measures 4 bases. CDR1 and CDR2 (LGHNA, YNFKEQ) derive from the germline V gene. Counted from cysteine to phenylalanine, this CDR3 has 13 amino acids. Of all the DNA, just the CDR3 is kept, 39 bases in frame from base 1. On this clone: Its antigen is unknown. Base quality data are lacking; no much larger clone is found one base away.

The trial excluded patients who had a history of autoimmune disease or were on systemic immunosuppression. Peripheral blood for TCR sequencing was collected from all dose cohorts at baseline, on cycle 4 day 1, and on cycle 7 day 1. Samples were obtained from an open-label, multicenter, first-in-human phase I dose-escalation trial of ivuxolimab. Adults with locally advanced or metastatic melanoma, renal cell carcinoma, hepatocellular carcinoma or head and neck squamous cell carcinoma were enrolled in the trial. CD4+ and CD8+ T cells were sorted separately from peripheral blood before TCR sequencing.

The sequence came from an adult with an advanced solid tumor such as melanoma, head and neck, liver or kidney cancer. Sample: CD4+ or CD8+ T cells sorted from blood, taken in a trial of the OX40 agonist ivuxolimab. The V and J genes are TRBV4-2 and TRBJ1-4; no confident D gene assignment can be made. The nucleotide sequence reads as follows: TGTGCCAGCAGCCCCCGAACTAATGAAAAACTGTTTTTT. It is translated as CASSPRTNEKLFF.